These 32 T cell receptor beta chains were all obtained from the same sample, sequenced in a study of blood T cell repertoires in COVID-19 (dated by TCRdb to 2018 to 2020). The protocol used for the library was the immunoSEQ multiplex PCR assay. Imported from immuneACCESS, the table was reduced by TCRdb to in-frame sequences with V and J called. These copies leave out some clones; in studies compared against another copy, an unresolved V gene accounts for under half, and the cause of the remainder is not known. The sample table shows about 290,000 clones, and 75% to 90% are seen once. The ten largest clones add up to 0.94% of the sample. The sample taken for sequencing was peripheral blood. The receptor set was obtained from a middle-aged woman who had recovered from COVID-19.

The chain recombines TRBV28 with TRBJ1-6; TRBD1 might be the D (5 bases). The CDR3 is 16 residues long. The V gene's germline CDR1 is MDHEN and CDR2 SYDVKM. Between the trimmed V and J ends, which lost 6 bases and 1 base, there was a span of 13 bases. The DNA for the CDR3 is TGTGCCAGCAGCCCGGGAGGGGCGTCCTATAATTCACCCCTCCACTTT. It yields the protein CASSPGGASYNSPLHF.

This rearrangement joins TRBV7-8 to TRBJ2-1; TRBD2 agrees at 7 bases. This CDR3 is built from 15 residues. V shed 11 bases, J shed 0 bases, and the junction held 10 bases outside the gene matches. Germline loops: CDR1 SGHVS, CDR2 FQNEAQ. This CDR3 is CAGPPGGSSYNEQFF. CDR3 in DNA: TGTGCCGGCCCACCCGGCGGGAGCTCCTACAATGAGCAGTTCTTC.

J is TRBJ2-5 and V is TRBV19; 13 bases match TRBD2. Looked up from germline, CDR1 is LNHDA and CDR2 is SQIVND (reference sequence). This CDR3 spans 17 amino acids. V shed 8 bases and J 0 bases; nucleotides not matched to a gene: 9. CDR3 amino acids: CASAPGLAGTYQETQYF. CDR3 bases: TGTGCCAGTGCTCCGGGACTAGCGGGAACTTACCAAGAGACCCAGTACTTC.

The CDR3 loop is CASGRGNYGYTF. As DNA, the CDR3 is TGTGCGTCAGGCAGGGGGAACTATGGCTACACCTTC. This chain connects TRBV6-5 to TRBJ1-2; 7 nucleotides line up with TRBD1. CDR1 and CDR2 (germline): MNHEY, SVGAGI. This CDR3 spans 12 amino acids.

The rearrangement links TRBV27 to TRBJ1-2; 8 nucleotides align to TRBD1. CDR1 and CDR2 from the germline V gene are MNHEY and SMNVEV (reference sequence). The CDR3 runs to 17 residues. V was clipped by 1 base and J by 4 bases; unmatched bases: 11. The CDR3 protein is CASSLWGTAGGPYGYTF. The CDR3 bases are TGTGCCAGCAGTTTATGGGGGACGGCAGGGGGCCCCTATGGCTACACCTTC.

This chain links TRBV5-8 with TRBJ1-4; D perhaps matches TRBD1 (6 bases). Germline values: CDR1 SGHTS, CDR2 YDEGEE. The CDR3 runs 13 residues. V was cut by 7 bases and J by 8 bases, with 15 bases left in between. DNA of the CDR3: TGTGCCAGCGTTCGGGAGGGGGTCGAAAAACTGTTTTTT. Translated: CASVREGVEKLFF.

CDR3 amino acids: CASSPEYSNRGGNGANVLTF. CDR3 coding DNA: TGTGCCAGCAGCCCGGAATACAGCAACAGGGGCGGGAATGGGGCCAACGTCCTGACTTTC. The chain carries TRBV3-1 (or the pseudogene TRBV3-2) and TRBJ2-6; D may be TRBD1 (7 bases). CDR3 length equals 20 residues. CDR1 is LGHDT and CDR2 is YNNKEL in the germline V gene (reference sequence). Trimming cost V 4 bases and J 3 bases, with 25 bases left between them.

The chain couples TRBV11-2 to TRBJ2-5; possible D gene TRBD1, 6 bases. Looked up from germline, CDR1 is SGHAT and CDR2 is FQNNGV. Trimming left V 8 bases short and J 1 base short, with 14 bases between. The CDR3 spans 14 residues. The CDR3 DNA follows: TGTGCCAGCCAATTGACAGGTCGCCAAGAGACCCAGTACTTC. Its protein is CASQLTGRQETQYF.

This chain links TRBV29-1 with TRBJ2-7, with TRBD2 matching 7 bases. V lost 0 bases and J lost 1; bases outside the gene matches: 3. The CDR3 has 14 residues. Per the germline V gene, CDR1 is SQVTM and CDR2 is ANQGSEA. CDR3 loop: CSVEDGSGSYEQYF. The CDR3 region has the DNA TGCAGCGTTGAAGATGGTAGCGGGTCCTACGAGCAGTACTTC.

The chain is built from TRBV5-1 and TRBJ1-1, with 8 nucleotides matching TRBD1. The germline V gene encodes CDR1 SGHRS and CDR2 YFSETQ. The junction had 5 bases not matched to a gene; V was cut back by 4 bases and J by 3 bases. This CDR3 region has 14 residues. The CDR3: CASSGTGVDTEAFF. Here the CDR3 DNA reads TGCGCCAGCAGCGGGACAGGAGTCGACACTGAAGCTTTCTTT.

This clone was seen once. This chain connects TRBV18 to TRBJ2-2, with D possibly TRBD1 on 5 matching bases. Looked up from germline, CDR1 is KGHSH and CDR2 is LQKENI. V dropped 3 bases and J dropped 1 base, with 9 bases sitting between them. This CDR3 has 15 amino acids. CDR3 loop: CASSPYTGNTGELFF. The CDR3, as DNA: TGTGCCAGCTCACCTTATACAGGGAACACCGGGGAGCTGTTTTTT.

This rearrangement joins TRBV6-1 to TRBJ2-1; tentatively, D is TRBD2 (5 bases). There are 18 residues in the CDR3. CDR1 is MNHNS and CDR2 is SASEGT in the germline V gene. The V end lost 2 bases, the J end lost 2 bases, and 19 bases lay between the germline ends. The CDR3 reads CASSELGRAAHTYNEQFF. DNA for the CDR3: TGTGCCAGCAGTGAACTCGGTCGAGCGGCTCATACCTACAATGAGCAGTTCTTC.

This chain uses TRBV27 with TRBJ2-1, with TRBD2 as a possible D gene (6 bases). V shed 4 bases and J shed 0 bases, with 10 bases lying between them. Per the germline V gene, CDR1 is MNHEY and CDR2 is SMNVEV (reference sequence). CDR3 length: 15 residues. CDR3 bases: TGTGCCAGCAGTTCGGGAGTGAACTCCTACAATGAGCAGTTCTTC. It encodes CASSSGVNSYNEQFF.

The J gene is TRBJ2-7, the V gene TRBV5-1; a weak D match, TRBD1 (6 bases). V lost 3 bases and J 6 bases, leaving 25 bases between the germline ends. The CDR3 runs 17 residues. The germline CDR1 and CDR2 sequences are SGHRS and YFSETQ. The CDR3 region has the DNA TGCGCCAGCAGCTCGCCCGGGACAAGCCTCCCTACGGCCGAGCAGTACTTC. Translation gives CASSSPGTSLPTAEQYF. Full variable domain (remainder filled in from reference TRBV5-1 and TRBJ2-7): KAGVTQTPRYLIKTRGQQVTLSCSPISGHRSVSWYQQTPGQGLQFLFEYFSETQRNKGNFPGRFSGRQFSNSRSEMNVSTLELGDSALYLCASSSPGTSLPTAEQYFGPGTRLTVT.

This chain uses TRBV28 with TRBJ2-5, with TRBD1 matching over 10 bases. This CDR3 is built from 16 residues. V gave up 8 bases and J gave up 3 bases; unmatched junction bases: 12. The V gene's germline CDR1 is MDHEN and CDR2 SYDVKM. CDR3 loop: CASYTGDRGPEETQYF. In DNA, the CDR3 is TGTGCCAGCTATACCGGGGACAGGGGCCCAGAAGAGACCCAGTACTTC. Together with reference TRBV28 and TRBJ2-5, the CDR3 gives the full variable domain: DVKVTQSSRYLVKRTGEKVFLECVQDMDHENMFWYRQDPGLGLRLIYFSYDVKMKEKGDIPEGYSVSREKKERFSLILESASTNQTSMYLCASYTGDRGPEETQYFGPGTRLLVL.

The chain couples TRBV6-1 to TRBJ2-3; TRBD2 might be the D (6 bases). The CDR3 has 19 residues. V lost 0 bases and J lost 1, with 20 bases in between. Germline CDR1 MNHNS, CDR2 SASEGT. The CDR3 DNA is TGTGCCAGCAGTGAAGCGCTTCGGGAGCATCTTCGTCGCACAGATACGCAGTATTTT. Translation gives CASSEALREHLRRTDTQYF.

The chain is built from TRBV30 and TRBJ1-5, with D unclear. Between the trimmed V and J ends, which lost 2 bases and 1 base, there was a span of 9 bases. Germline assignment: CDR1 GTSNPN and CDR2 SVGIG (reference sequence). This CDR3 region has 14 residues. CDR3 loop: CAWSTPGSNQPQHF. Here the CDR3 DNA reads TGTGCCTGGAGTACCCCGGGGAGCAATCAGCCCCAGCATTTT.

This clone was detected once. This chain uses TRBV5-4 with TRBJ2-7; 10 bases fit TRBD2. The CDR3 is 15 residues long. Trimming cost V 0 bases and J 2 bases; bases outside gene matches: 2. CDR1 SGHNT and CDR2 YYREEE come from the germline V gene (reference sequence). The CDR3 reads CASSLGLAGTYEQYF. The CDR3 DNA reads as TGTGCCAGCAGCTTGGGACTAGCGGGCACCTACGAGCAGTACTTC.

In the case of this clone: Other DNA sequences in the sample encode the same CDR3. As DNA, the CDR3 is TGTGCCAGCAGCGTAGGCGGTTCCTACGAGCAGTACTTC. This encodes CASSVGGSYEQYF. The chain has TRBV9 and TRBJ2-7; D is undetermined. The CDR3 totals 13 residues. Germline loops: CDR1 SGDLS, CDR2 YYNGEE. With 0 bases removed from V and 1 base from J, the gap between germline ends came to 5 bases.

This chain links TRBV30 with TRBJ2-5, with no clear D. Trimming cost V 3 bases and J 5 bases, with 7 bases left between them. The CDR3 has 11 amino acids. The germline V gene has CDR1 GTSNPN and CDR2 SVGIG (reference sequence). CDR3 loop: CAWSTRETQYF. CDR3 in DNA: TGTGCCTGGAGCACCAGGGAGACCCAGTACTTC.

The V gene is TRBV11-3, the J gene TRBJ2-2; 7 bases agree with TRBD1. Trimming at V came to 5 bases and at J to 2 bases, leaving 11 bases not matched to a gene. Germline V CDR1 and CDR2: SGHNT, YENEEA. The CDR3 runs to 17 residues. Here the CDR3 DNA reads TGTGCCAGCAGCCGAGCGTGGAACAGGGGAAACACCGGGGAGCTGTTTTTT. The encoded protein is CASSRAWNRGNTGELFF.

This clone was picked up one time. The chain is built from TRBV5-5 and TRBJ2-7; 9 bases map to TRBD2. Germline assignment: CDR1 SGHKS and CDR2 YYEKEE (reference sequence). CDR3 length: 20 amino acids. With 4 bases clipped from V and 6 bases from J, the junction kept 26 bases outside the gene matches. The CDR3 is CASSLLTHSPGSAGGIEQYF. CDR3 in DNA: TGTGCCAGCAGCCTCCTCACCCACAGCCCCGGGTCTGCGGGAGGGATCGAGCAGTACTTC.

This clone has just one count. This sequence joins TRBV9 and TRBJ2-7, with 11 bases identical to TRBD1. From germline, CDR1 is SGDLS and CDR2 YYNGEE. Unmatched junction bases numbered 4, after V lost 3 bases and J lost 2 bases. This CDR3 has 15 amino acids. The CDR3 sequence: CASSAGQGAPYEQYF. As DNA, the CDR3 is TGTGCCAGCAGCGCAGGACAGGGGGCGCCCTACGAGCAGTACTTC. The entire variable domain, with the rest obtained from reference TRBV9 and TRBJ2-7, is as follows: DSGVTQTPKHLITATGQRVTLRCSPRSGDLSVYWYQQSLDQGLQFLIQYYNGEERAKGNILERFSAQQFPDLHSELNLSSLELGDSALYFCASSAGQGAPYEQYFGPGTRLTVT.

This chain connects TRBV7-2 to TRBJ2-2; TRBD1 might be the D (6 bases). The germline gives CDR1 SGHTA, CDR2 FQGNSA. The V gene lost 5 bases and the J gene lost 3 bases, with 10 bases spanning the gap. The CDR3 sequence is 14 residues long. The CDR3 reads CASSLGQYTGELFF. CDR3 bases: TGTGCCAGCAGCCTCGGACAGTACACCGGGGAGCTGTTTTTT.

V usage is TRBV19 and J usage is TRBJ2-3; a possible D gene is TRBD1 (6 bases). The CDR3 spans 12 residues. Germline V lookup: CDR1 LNHDA, CDR2 SQIVND (reference sequence). V gave up 4 bases and J gave up 9 bases, with 11 bases separating them. CDR3 nucleotides: TGTGCCAGTAGTAGGGTGGGGGCCACGCAGTATTTT. This sequence encodes CASSRVGATQYF.

The genes are TRBV19 and TRBJ1-1; D gene uncertain. The CDR3 contains 12 residues. CDR1 is LNHDA, CDR2 SQIVND, per germline (reference sequence). Trimming left V 6 bases short and J 11 bases short, with 16 bases between. The CDR3 DNA reads as TGTGCCAGTAGCCCCGGACTGTCGCGCGCTTTCTTT. This codes for CASSPGLSRAFF.

This clone was seen more than once but under ten times. The J gene is TRBJ1-4, the V gene TRBV13; D is uncertain. The CDR3 loop spans 16 amino acids. The ends were cut back, 3 bases at V and 3 bases at J, with 14 bases in the middle. CDR1 and CDR2 (germline): PRHDT, FYEKMQ (reference sequence). The CDR3 nucleotides read TGTGCCAGCAGCTTGGGTACCTCGGCGGCTAATGAAAAACTGTTTTTT. This encodes CASSLGTSAANEKLFF.

The chain has TRBV11-2 and TRBJ2-7; 7 bases fit TRBD2. Germline lookup yields CDR1 SGHAT and CDR2 FQNNGV. This CDR3 comprises 15 residues. Trimming took 0 bases from V and 1 from J; bases not matched to a gene: 3. Here the CDR3 DNA reads TGTGCCAGCAGCTTAGACTGGGAGGGGTCCTACGAGCAGTACTTC. Its translation: CASSLDWEGSYEQYF.

The genes are TRBV30 and TRBJ1-5; TRBD1 matches 11 bases. J was trimmed by 4 bases and V by 2 bases; bases with no gene match: 4. The CDR3 sequence is 15 residues long. The germline gives CDR1 GTSNPN, CDR2 SVGIG (reference sequence). For the CDR3, the DNA is TGTGCCTGGAGTTACCGGGACAGGGGGAATCAGCCCCAGCATTTT. Translating it yields CAWSYRDRGNQPQHF.

This chain links TRBV5-1 with TRBJ2-5; 11 bases map to TRBD1. This CDR3 contains 17 residues. The germline V gene encodes CDR1 SGHRS and CDR2 YFSETQ. With V trimmed by 4 bases and J by 2 bases, 10 bases remained unmatched. DNA of the CDR3: TGCGCCAGCAGCCTAGCCGGGACAGGGGGGAAACAAGAGACCCAGTACTTC. The encoded protein is CASSLAGTGGKQETQYF.

This rearrangement joins TRBV14 to TRBJ1-5; 8 bases are a match to TRBD1. The J segment lost 1 base and the V segment lost 0 bases, leaving 11 bases of the junction unmatched. The V gene's germline CDR1 is SGHDN and CDR2 FVKESK. The CDR3 is 19 amino acids. The chain's CDR3 is CASSQEGNRGGISNQPQHF. Written as DNA, the CDR3 is TGTGCCAGCAGCCAAGAAGGGAACAGGGGGGGAATAAGCAATCAGCCCCAGCATTTT.

The chain is built from TRBV11-3 and TRBJ2-3, with 7 bases fitting TRBD2. Germline values: CDR1 SGHNT, CDR2 YENEEA. The CDR3 sequence is 17 residues long. The J segment lost 4 bases and the V segment lost 0 bases, leaving 10 bases of the junction unmatched. The CDR3: CASSLDRPGGGADTQYF. The CDR3 DNA is TGTGCCAGCAGCTTAGACCGACCGGGGGGTGGTGCAGATACGCAGTATTTT. Using reference TRBV11-3 and TRBJ2-3 for the parts outside the CDR3, the full variable domain is EAGVVQSPRYKIIEKKQPVAFWCNPISGHNTLYWYLQNLGQGPELLIRYENEEAVDDSQLPKDRFSAERLKGVDSTLKIQPAELGDSAVYLCASSLDRPGGGADTQYFGPGTRLTVL.